These 32 T cell receptor beta chains were all obtained from the same sample, sequenced in a study of CD8 T cells in ankylosing spondylitis. TCRdb called the 5' RACE reads again in MiXCR, with one record for every CDR3 protein. The sample yields roughly 250,000 distinct CDR3 sequences, around 9.1% seen once. What was sequenced was blood, either unsorted or a sorted T cell fraction (not recorded which). The source of these receptors is a male donor with ankylosing spondylitis or in good health (not recorded which).

There are many counts of this clonotype. The CDR3 spells CASSVRQDPGPSGYTF. CDR3 nucleotide sequence: TGTGCCAGCAGTGTCAGGCAGGACCCAGGACCTTCTGGCTACACCTTC. The chain joins TRBV7-9 to TRBJ1-2; no reliable D call. Germline loops: CDR1 SEHNR, CDR2 FQNEAQ (reference sequence). Trimming stripped 6 bases from V and 7 bases from J, with 24 bases between. The CDR3 has 16 residues.

The rearrangement uses TRBV18 and TRBJ2-5; 8 bases fit TRBD1. Per the germline V gene, CDR1 is KGHSH and CDR2 is LQKENI. The ends lost 5 bases at V and 3 bases at J; junction bases unmatched: 11. The CDR3 sequence is 16 residues long. The CDR3: CASSSRQGSFEETQYF. CDR3 in DNA: TGTGCCAGCTCAAGCCGACAGGGGTCCTTTGAAGAGACCCAGTACTTC. Together with reference TRBV18 and TRBJ2-5, the CDR3 gives the full variable domain: NAGVMQNPRHLVRRRGQEARLRCSPMKGHSHVYWYRQLPEEGLKFMVYLQKENIIDESGMPKERFSAEFPKEGPSILRIQQVVRGDSAAYFCASSSRQGSFEETQYFGPGTRLLVL.

This clonotype has a count of ten or more. CDR3 region: CASSSLTRGSDTQYF. CDR3 nucleotide sequence: TGTGCCAGCAGCTCCCTGACTAGGGGTTCGGATACGCAGTATTTT. V and J are TRBV5-5 and TRBJ2-3, with D possibly being TRBD2 (6 bases). Trimming cost V 3 bases and J 6 bases, with 17 bases left between them. The CDR3 runs to 15 residues. CDR1 and CDR2 (germline): SGHKS, YYEKEE (reference sequence).

This clonotype was observed at least ten times. This chain links TRBV4-1 with TRBJ2-3; D remains ambiguous. This CDR3 has 16 amino acids. Germline values: CDR1 MGHRA, CDR2 YSYEKL. V gave up 0 bases and J gave up 1 base, with 11 bases separating them. Here the CDR3 reads CASSQDRVRGTDTQYF. The CDR3 nucleotides read TGCGCCAGCAGCCAAGATCGGGTCCGAGGCACAGATACGCAGTATTTT.

Many counts were recorded for this clonotype. The chain carries TRBV29-1 and TRBJ2-5; D may be TRBD1 (5 bases). Trimming took off 6 bases at V and 5 bases at J, with 16 bases between the two ends. The CDR3 spans 13 residues. CDR1 is SQVTM and CDR2 is ANQGSEA in the germline V gene. CDR3 protein: CSVLRVKGETQYF. Here the CDR3 DNA reads TGCAGCGTCCTCAGGGTAAAGGGCGAGACCCAGTACTTC.

The rearrangement links TRBV7-2 to TRBJ1-6; no definite D call. The CDR3 runs 15 residues. V dropped 4 bases and J dropped 7 bases, with 14 bases sitting between them. Germline-derived CDR1 and CDR2 are SGHTA and FQGNSA. The CDR3 is CASSSRTHLNSPLHF. The CDR3 DNA follows: TGTGCCAGCAGCTCCCGCACTCATTTGAATTCACCCCTCCACTTT.

This clonotype was found a few times. The gene calls are TRBV5-5 and TRBJ2-2; D is perhaps TRBD1 (6 bases). CDR3 size: 13 residues. Trimming took 5 bases from V and 5 from J, leaving 10 bases between them. Per the germline V gene, CDR1 is SGHKS and CDR2 is YYEKEE (reference sequence). CDR3 nucleotides: TGTGCCAGCAGTTACGACAGGACCGGGGAGCTGTTTTTT. This translates into CASSYDRTGELFF.

The V call is TRBV5-5, the J call TRBJ1-2; 9 bases line up with TRBD1. The CDR3 consists of 16 residues. With 3 bases clipped from V and 6 bases from J, the junction kept 12 bases outside the gene matches. Germline CDR1 SGHKS, CDR2 YYEKEE (reference sequence). CDR3 in amino acids: CASSYGQGQMFNGYTF. The CDR3 DNA is TGTGCCAGCAGCTACGGACAGGGGCAAATGTTTAATGGCTACACCTTC.

In its sample, this clonotype was seen many times. The rearrangement uses TRBV7-8 and TRBJ1-2; no clear D gene. Germline CDR1 is SGHVS and CDR2 is FQNEAQ. This CDR3 contains 16 residues. The V end lost 0 bases, the J end lost 0 bases, and 11 bases lay between the germline ends. CDR3 sequence reads: CASSLATFSANYGYTF. The CDR3 DNA is TGTGCCAGCAGCTTAGCGACATTCTCAGCTAACTATGGCTACACCTTC.

In its sample, this clonotype was seen many times. The chain links TRBV6-2 or TRBV6-3 to TRBJ1-1; the D gene is possibly TRBD1 (5 bases). Germline CDR1 reads MNHEY; CDR2 reads SVGEGT. The CDR3 runs to 16 residues. Trimming removed 2 bases from V and 1 base from J, with 14 bases in between. CDR3 in amino acids: CASSYGGFGGNTEAFF. CDR3 sequence (DNA): TGTGCCAGCAGTTACGGGGGGTTCGGAGGGAACACTGAAGCTTTCTTT.

This clonotype has a count of ten or more. This chain joins TRBV4-1 and TRBJ2-7; TRBD1 matches 10 bases. The CDR3 has 14 residues. From germline, CDR1 is MGHRA and CDR2 YSYEKL. After removal of 5 bases from V and 4 bases from J, the junction contained 5 bases not matched to a gene. Here the CDR3 DNA reads TGCGCCAGCAGCTGGACGGGACAGGGGTACGAGCAGTACTTC. The encoded protein is CASSWTGQGYEQYF.

Only a few counts were recorded for this clonotype. The V call is TRBV4-2, the J call TRBJ1-1; D may be TRBD1 (5 bases). Trimming shortened V by 5 bases and J by 6 bases, and 19 bases separated the two germline ends. Germline CDR1 reads LGHNA; CDR2 reads YNFKEQ. The CDR3 runs to 15 residues. CDR3 bases: TGTGCCAGCAGCTTCCCGGACGGGGGGGAGCCTGAAGCTTTCTTT. This sequence encodes CASSFPDGGEPEAFF.

This clonotype has ten or more counts. The V gene is TRBV20-1, the J gene TRBJ2-1, with D possibly TRBD1 on 5 matching bases. Germline CDR1 reads DFQATT; CDR2 reads SNEGSKA (reference sequence). The CDR3 length is 12 residues. Trimming stripped 2 bases from V and 8 bases from J, with 10 bases between. The CDR3 is CSARYRFDEQFF. CDR3 bases: TGCAGTGCTAGATACAGGTTTGATGAGCAGTTCTTC.

The chain carries TRBV20-1 and TRBJ2-7; a weak D match, TRBD1 (5 bases). V was cut by 5 bases and J by 3 bases, with 11 bases left in between. The germline gives CDR1 DFQATT, CDR2 SNEGSKA (reference sequence). The CDR3 consists of 12 residues. CDR3 sequence reads: CSAPTDRYEQYF. CDR3 nucleotide sequence: TGCAGTGCTCCGACAGACCGCTACGAGCAGTACTTC.

This clonotype has at least ten counts. V and J are TRBV5-4 and TRBJ2-1; 7 nucleotides match TRBD1. The V gene's germline CDR1 is SGHNT and CDR2 YYREEE (reference sequence). Germline trimming cut 3 bases from V and 3 bases from J; bases unmatched to any gene: 6. CDR3 size: 15 residues. CDR3 sequence (DNA): TGTGCCAGCAGCTCCGTAGGGGGCGGCTACAATGAGCAGTTCTTC. This sequence encodes CASSSVGGGYNEQFF.

This clonotype was counted ten times or more. The chain employs TRBV5-1 and TRBJ2-3, with 8 bases lining up with TRBD2. Germline V gene lookup returns CDR1 SGHRS and CDR2 YFSETQ. The V and J ends lost 0 bases and 2 bases, in that order; junction bases with no gene match: 5. The CDR3 extends over 16 amino acids. As DNA, the CDR3 is TGCGCCAGCAGCTTGGCTCTAGCGGGTCTCACAGATACGCAGTATTTT. Translation gives CASSLALAGLTDTQYF.

This clonotype was counted ten times or more. V and J are TRBV5-1 and TRBJ2-1, with 7 bases lining up with TRBD2. The junction had 10 bases not matched to a gene; V was cut back by 0 bases and J by 7 bases. The CDR3 has 16 amino acids. CDR1 and CDR2 from the germline V gene are SGHRS and YFSETQ. The CDR3 loop reads CASSLGFSGPVNEQFF. CDR3 bases: TGCGCCAGCAGCTTGGGTTTTAGCGGGCCCGTAAATGAGCAGTTCTTC.

This clonotype was seen a few times. V usage is TRBV5-1 and J usage is TRBJ2-3; D is unresolved. The CDR3 consists of 15 residues. Trimming left V 3 bases short and J 0 bases short, with 11 bases between. CDR1 and CDR2 (germline): SGHRS, YFSETQ. CDR3 sequence: CASSSRTVSTDTQYF. The CDR3 region has the DNA TGCGCCAGCAGCTCGAGGACGGTTAGCACAGATACGCAGTATTTT.

Ten or more counts support this clonotype. The V and J genes are TRBV20-1 and TRBJ1-2; D gene unclear. The CDR3 length is 13 residues. Germline loops: CDR1 DFQATT, CDR2 SNEGSKA (reference sequence). The germline V and J ends were trimmed by 1 base and 8 bases, with 14 bases remaining between them. CDR3: CSARGSILGGYTF. The CDR3 DNA reads as TGCAGTGCTAGAGGTAGCATTCTCGGCGGCTACACCTTC.

This clonotype was seen repeatedly, ten times or more. This chain links TRBV7-9 with TRBJ2-1, with 10 positions matching TRBD2. Trimming cost V 4 bases and J 8 bases; bases outside gene matches: 5. CDR1 is SEHNR and CDR2 is FQNEAQ in the germline V gene (reference sequence). The CDR3 is made up of 14 amino acids. CDR3 protein: CASSSSGRAYEQFF. CDR3 DNA: TGTGCCAGCAGCTCGAGCGGGAGGGCCTATGAGCAGTTCTTC.

The chain combines TRBV5-1 with TRBJ2-1, with D possibly being TRBD1 or TRBD2 (5 bases each). Germline CDR1 and CDR2: SGHRS and YFSETQ. The CDR3 is 15 residues long. The germline V and J ends were trimmed by 4 bases and 5 bases, with 16 bases remaining between them. The CDR3 coding sequence is TGCGCCAGCAGCCGGATGGGGGACCCCCACAATGAGCAGTTCTTC. Its translation is CASSRMGDPHNEQFF.

This clonotype is classed as medium-sized. The rearrangement joins TRBV4-3 to TRBJ1-6; possible D gene TRBD1, 6 bases. Looked up from germline, CDR1 is LGHNA and CDR2 is YSLEER. There are 17 residues in the CDR3. V gave up 4 bases and J gave up 5 bases, with 18 bases separating them. This chain's CDR3 is CASSPSKHRDHNSPLHF. The CDR3 DNA is TGCGCCAGCAGCCCAAGTAAGCACAGGGACCATAATTCACCCCTCCACTTT.

Only a few counts were recorded for this clonotype. V usage is TRBV11-2 and J usage is TRBJ2-1; TRBD2 aligns across 9 bases. The germline V gene has CDR1 SGHAT and CDR2 FQNNGV. The CDR3 covers 20 residues. Trimming removed 5 bases from V and 2 bases from J; junction bases left unmatched: 19. CDR3 nucleotide sequence: TGTGCCAGCAGCGCCCCCCGAAGACTTAGCGGGAGAAGGCCCTACAATGAGCAGTTCTTC. Amino acids: CASSAPRRLSGRRPYNEQFF. Supplemented by reference TRBV11-2 and TRBJ2-1, the full variable domain reads EAGVAQSPRYKIIEKRQSVAFWCNPISGHATLYWYQQILGQGPKLLIQFQNNGVVDDSQLPKDRFSAERLKGVDSTLKIQPAKLEDSAVYLCASSAPRRLSGRRPYNEQFFGPGTRLTVL.

In its sample, this clonotype was seen many times. The chain recombines TRBV27 with TRBJ2-7; no firm D call. CDR3 length: 14 residues. The ends were cut back, 5 bases at V and 3 bases at J, with 14 bases in the middle. Per the germline V gene, CDR1 is MNHEY and CDR2 is SMNVEV (reference sequence). CDR3 loop: CASSPLGYSYEQYF. The DNA for the CDR3 is TGTGCCAGCAGTCCCCTCGGGTACAGCTACGAGCAGTACTTC.

Of note for this clonotype: This could be a read error, since a much larger clone is one nucleotide away. The chain combines TRBV6-2 or TRBV6-3 with TRBJ1-2; 9 bases map to TRBD1. Germline assignment: CDR1 MNHEY and CDR2 SVGEGT. The CDR3 sequence is 13 residues long. As DNA, the CDR3 is TGTGCCAGCAGGCCCGGGACAGGGTCCGGCTACCCCTTC. Protein product: CASRPGTGSGYPF.

For this clonotype: The CDR3 does not close with the conserved phenylalanine or tryptophan, likely indicating a read error. The chain uses TRBV20-1 and TRBJ2-1; 7 bases align to TRBD2. The CDR3 runs 12 residues. Germline V lookup: CDR1 DFQATT, CDR2 SNEGSKA (reference sequence). The CDR3 loop is CSVLASYNAQFL. The CDR3 DNA sequence: TGCAGTGTACTAGCGTCCTACAATGCGCAGTTCCTC.

This clonotype was seen at least ten times. This rearrangement joins TRBV7-9 to TRBJ1-1; D remains ambiguous. From germline, CDR1 is SEHNR and CDR2 FQNEAQ (reference sequence). Trimming shortened V by 8 bases and J by 1 base, and 11 bases separated the two germline ends. The CDR3 runs 13 residues. The CDR3 region has the DNA TGTGCCAGCGGTGGATCAGAGAACACTGAAGCTTTCTTT. Its translation: CASGGSENTEAFF.

This clonotype was observed a few times. The V gene is TRBV18, the J gene TRBJ1-3; the D is unclear. Per the germline V gene, CDR1 is KGHSH and CDR2 is LQKENI. V was pared by 4 bases and J by 0 bases, with 10 bases between. CDR3 length equals 15 residues. The CDR3 spells CASSQGPDSGNTIYF. The CDR3 DNA sequence: TGTGCCAGCTCACAAGGTCCTGACTCTGGAAACACCATATATTTT. The full variable domain, with the rest looked up from reference TRBV18 and TRBJ1-3, is NAGVMQNPRHLVRRRGQEARLRCSPMKGHSHVYWYRQLPEEGLKFMVYLQKENIIDESGMPKERFSAEFPKEGPSILRIQQVVRGDSAAYFCASSQGPDSGNTIYFGEGSWLTVV.

This clonotype was picked up many times. The chain links TRBV5-1 to TRBJ2-1; TRBD1 agrees at 11 bases. The V gene's germline CDR1 is SGHRS and CDR2 YFSETQ. The trim removed 4 bases at V and 7 bases at J, leaving 4 bases unmatched. The CDR3 is 14 amino acids. CDR3 DNA sequence: TGCGCCAGCAGCCCGGGACAGGGGGAGAATGAGCAGTTCTTC. It yields the protein CASSPGQGENEQFF.

The chain combines TRBV4-3 with TRBJ1-2, with D tentatively TRBD1 (5 bases). The V and J ends lost 0 bases and 7 bases respectively, with 12 bases between them. Germline loops: CDR1 LGHNA, CDR2 YSLEER. This CDR3 is 14 amino acids long. In DNA form, the CDR3 reads TGCGCCAGCAGCCAAGATGAAGGGGTGGGTGGCTACACCTTC. The encoded protein is CASSQDEGVGGYTF.

This clonotype occurred many times. This chain links TRBV20-1 with TRBJ1-2; possibly TRBD1 for D (5 bases). The V gene lost 1 base and the J gene lost 2 bases, with 8 bases spanning the gap. Germline CDR1 is DFQATT and CDR2 is SNEGSKA (reference sequence). The CDR3 covers 13 residues. CDR3 region: CSARGGNNYGYTF. Written as DNA, the CDR3 is TGCAGTGCTAGAGGGGGCAACAACTATGGCTACACCTTC.

This clonotype was found a few times. The V gene is TRBV9, the J gene TRBJ1-1, with 9 bases that match TRBD1. This CDR3 spans 15 amino acids. Germline values: CDR1 SGDLS, CDR2 YYNGEE. V lost 2 bases, J lost 1 base, and 3 bases stayed unmatched. The DNA of the CDR3 is TGTGCCAGCAGCGTCGGGACAGGGTGGAACACTGAAGCTTTCTTT. This encodes CASSVGTGWNTEAFF.